This T cell receptor beta chain comes out of a study of shared clonotypes between healthy human individuals. Repertoires were generated with immunoSEQ multiplex PCR, while TCRdb's copy carries only in-frame clones and drops some. The sample lists about 2.1 million clones, more than 85% occurring once. Only CD45RO-negative cells positively selected for CCR7 counted as naive CD8 cells, so terminally differentiated effector memory CD45RA+ cells were excluded. Comments on this clone: The junction departs from the called germline gene at one end, perhaps through a read error.

Sequencing used naive CD8+ T cells from PBMCs. The TCR was taken from a man younger than 30 in good health. Some clones in this sample may be carry-over from other donors' samples.

The CDR3 region is CASSPIRPGPYFF. The CDR3 DNA reads as TGTGCCAGCAGTCCCATTAGACCGGGTCCTTACTTCTTC. The chain carries TRBV27 and TRBJ2-7; D gene unclear. This CDR3 comprises 13 residues. From germline, CDR1 is MNHEY and CDR2 SMNVEV (reference sequence).